The rows below give T cell receptor beta chains drawn from one sample of a study of Graves' ophthalmopathy and Graves' hyperthyroidism. TCRdb processed the multiplex PCR reads anew with MiXCR; each CDR3 protein has one entry. The table has hundreds of thousands of distinct CDR3 sequences, over 15% seen once. What was sequenced was peripheral blood. The receptors come from a woman aged 18 to 35 with stable Graves' hyperthyroidism. CDR3s include the opening cysteine and the closing phenylalanine or tryptophan. D genes are given only for firm matches. Rows may omit the clone size; those that give it use once, few, many or a size class.

TRBJ2-5 | TRBV20-1 | . | many | CSVRPDGQETQYF | TGCAGTGTCCGCCCTGACGGGCAAGAGACCCAGTACTTC
TRBJ2-7 | TRBV27 | TRBD1 | many | CASSFRQGAIGGEQYF | TGTGCCAGCAGTTTTAGACAGGGGGCGATTGGTGGCGAGCAGTACTTC
TRBJ1-5 | TRBV19 | . | many | CATGRGEPQHF | TGTGCCACCGGACGGGGGGAGCCCCAGCATTTT
TRBJ2-4 | TRBV29-1 | . | few | CSVGSTDLIKYF | TGCAGCGTTGGGTCTACAGACCTCATTAAGTACTTC
TRBJ2-7 | TRBV6-2/TRBV6-3 | . | . | CASSYSTGQSYEQYF | TGTGCCAGCAGTTACTCGACGGGGCAGTCCTACGAGCAGTACTTC
TRBJ1-6 | TRBV6-2/TRBV6-3 | . | . | CASRRNTGNNSPLHF | TGTGCCAGCAGGAGAAATACAGGCAATAATTCACCCCTCCACTTT
TRBJ1-2 | TRBV7-2 | . | many | CASSLKGSSDYGYTF | TGTGCCAGCAGCTTAAAGGGCAGTTCGGACTATGGCTACACCTTC
TRBJ2-5 | TRBV24-1 | TRBD2 | many | CATSEIWAGGETQYF | TGTGCCACCAGTGAGATATGGGCGGGAGGAGAGACCCAGTACTTC
TRBJ2-7 | TRBV20-1 | TRBD2 | few | CSASTSGGSGSYEQYF | TGCAGTGCTAGCACTAGCGGGGGGTCTGGCTCCTACGAGCAGTACTTC
TRBJ1-2 | TRBV6-2/TRBV6-3 | TRBD1 | . | CASSTDPGTGFYGYTF | TGTGCCAGCAGCACCGACCCCGGGACAGGGTTCTATGGCTACACCTTC
TRBJ1-6 | TRBV6-1 | . | many | CASSEAPLNASPLHF | TGTGCCAGCAGTGAAGCCCCCCTGAATGCTTCACCCCTCCACTTT
TRBJ1-5 | TRBV2 | . | many | CASSDVPGQPQHF | TGTGCCAGCAGTGACGTCCCCGGTCAGCCCCAGCATTTT
TRBJ2-5 | TRBV5-1 | TRBD2 | few | CASSLIAGVETQYF | TGCGCCAGCAGCTTAATAGCGGGGGTGGAGACCCAGTACTTC
TRBJ1-1 | TRBV18 | . | many | CASSPSPPGSGTEAFF | TGTGCCAGCTCACCATCCCCCCCAGGGAGTGGGACTGAAGCTTTCTTT
TRBJ1-5 | TRBV2 | . | many | CASTVRGAGNQPQHF | TGTGCCAGCACCGTGAGAGGGGCAGGCAATCAGCCCCAGCATTTT
TRBJ2-7 | TRBV12-5 | . | . | CASGFQVGASYEQYF | TGTGCTAGTGGTTTCCAAGTCGGGGCCTCCTACGAGCAGTACTTC
TRBJ2-7 | TRBV11-2 | . | many | CASSLELTYEQYF | TGTGCCAGCAGCTTAGAACTGACCTACGAGCAGTACTTC
TRBJ2-2 | TRBV29-1 | . | . | CSVKDRTNTGELFF | TGCAGCGTAAAAGACAGGACGAACACCGGGGAGCTGTTTTTT
TRBJ2-2 | TRBV10-3 | . | many | CAISVWVNPANTGELFF | TGTGCCATCAGTGTATGGGTAAACCCCGCGAACACCGGGGAGCTGTTTTTT
TRBJ1-5 | TRBV6-1 | . | many | CASSEGQGSNQPQHF | TGTGCCAGCAGTGAAGGGCAGGGGAGCAATCAGCCCCAGCATTTT
TRBJ2-7 | TRBV27 | . | few | CASSYGGSYEQYF | TGTGCCAGCAGTTATGGGGGGAGCTACGAGCAGTACTTC
TRBJ1-5 | TRBV6-1 | . | . | CASTARREQPQHF | TGTGCCAGCACCGCCCGCCGGGAACAGCCCCAGCATTTT
TRBJ2-7 | TRBV19 | TRBD1 | . | CASKQTGGVYEQYF | TGTGCCAGTAAGCAGACAGGGGGCGTCTACGAGCAGTACTTC
TRBJ1-1 | TRBV24-1 | . | . | CATREQGNTEAFF | TGTGCCACCAGGGAACAGGGGAACACTGAAGCTTTCTTT
TRBJ1-1 | TRBV2 | . | many | CASQRGVNTEAFF | TGTGCCAGCCAAAGAGGGGTGAACACTGAAGCTTTCTTT
TRBJ2-7 | TRBV12-3/TRBV12-4 | TRBD1 | many | CASSPGTGIGRNEQYF | TGTGCCAGCAGTCCCGGGACAGGGATCGGTAGGAACGAGCAGTACTTC
TRBJ1-1 | TRBV5-1 | . | few | CASSNYREVNTEAFF | TGCGCCAGCAGCAATTACAGGGAGGTGAACACTGAAGCTTTCTTT
TRBJ1-2 | TRBV28 | . | many | CASSGQQGTLEHYGYTF | TGTGCTAGCAGCGGGCAACAAGGGACCCTCGAGCACTATGGCTACACCTTC
TRBJ2-5 | TRBV7-2 | . | many | CASSPMIASRDSQYF | TGTGCCAGCAGCCCCATGATCGCTAGCAGGGACTCCCAGTACTTC
TRBJ1-1 | TRBV11-3 | . | . | CASSLNSMSTEAFF | TGTGCCAGCAGCTTGAACAGCATGAGCACTGAAGCTTTCTTT
TRBJ1-1 | TRBV11-2 | . | many | CASSLVDTEAFF | TGTGCCAGCAGCTTAGTTGACACTGAAGCTTTCTTT
TRBJ2-7 | TRBV27 | . | many | CASSTPGYEQYF | TGTGCCAGCAGTACCCCGGGGTACGAGCAGTACTTC
TRBJ1-2 | TRBV27 | . | many | CASSLGGRNYGYTF | TGTGCCAGCAGCTTAGGCGGGAGGAACTATGGCTACACCTTC
TRBJ1-6 | TRBV6-1 | . | few | CASRPTGVGSPLHF | TGTGCCAGCAGACCCACAGGAGTTGGGTCACCCCTCCACTTT
TRBJ1-6 | TRBV11-2 | . | . | CASSLDQNSPLHF | TGTGCCAGCAGCTTAGACCAAAATTCACCCCTCCACTTT
TRBJ1-2 | TRBV18 | . | . | CASSPTKGANYGYTF | TGTGCCAGCTCACCAACTAAGGGGGCTAACTATGGCTACACCTTC
TRBJ2-7 | TRBV18 | TRBD1 | . | CASSRPGRGLEQYF | TGTGCCAGCTCTAGACCCGGTAGGGGGCTGGAGCAGTACTTC
TRBJ1-2 | TRBV12-3/TRBV12-4 | TRBD1 | . | CASSLMGQGAKGYTF | TGTGCCAGCAGTTTAATGGGACAGGGGGCGAAAGGCTACACCTTC
TRBJ2-7 | TRBV6-5 | . | many | CASSYRGVDSYEQYF | TGTGCCAGCAGTTACCGTGGGGTGGACTCCTACGAGCAGTACTTC
TRBJ2-5 | TRBV10-3 | TRBD2 | . | CAISDSGGRTQYF | TGTGCCATCAGTGATAGCGGGGGGCGGACCCAGTACTTC